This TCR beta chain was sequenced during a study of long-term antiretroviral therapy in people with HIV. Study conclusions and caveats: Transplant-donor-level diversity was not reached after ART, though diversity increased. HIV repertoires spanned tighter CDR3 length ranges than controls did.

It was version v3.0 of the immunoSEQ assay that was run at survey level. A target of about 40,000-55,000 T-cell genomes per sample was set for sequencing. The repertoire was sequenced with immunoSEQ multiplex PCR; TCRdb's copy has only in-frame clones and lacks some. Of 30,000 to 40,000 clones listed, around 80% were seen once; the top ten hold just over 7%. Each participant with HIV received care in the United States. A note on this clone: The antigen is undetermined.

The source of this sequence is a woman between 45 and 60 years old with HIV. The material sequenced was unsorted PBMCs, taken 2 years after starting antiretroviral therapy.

The CDR3 DNA follows: TGTGCCAGCAGCTTTTTGGCAGCGAACACTGAAGCTTTCTTT. Its protein is CASSFLAANTEAFF. The chain carries TRBV7-2 and TRBJ1-1; D remains ambiguous. Germline V CDR1 and CDR2: SGHTA, FQGNSA. The CDR3 is 14 residues long. Trimming removed 3 bases from V and 1 base from J, with 9 bases in between.